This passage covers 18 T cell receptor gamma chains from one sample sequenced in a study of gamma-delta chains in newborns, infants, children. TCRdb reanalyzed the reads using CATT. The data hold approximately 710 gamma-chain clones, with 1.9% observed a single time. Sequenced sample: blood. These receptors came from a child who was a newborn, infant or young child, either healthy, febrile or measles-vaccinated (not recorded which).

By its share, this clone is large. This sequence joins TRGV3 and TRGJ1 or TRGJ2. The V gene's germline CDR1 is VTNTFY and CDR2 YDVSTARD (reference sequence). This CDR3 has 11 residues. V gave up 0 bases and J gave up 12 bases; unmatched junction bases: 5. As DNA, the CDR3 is TGTGCCACCTGGGACAGGCCGACGAAACTCTTT. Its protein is CATWDRPTKLF.

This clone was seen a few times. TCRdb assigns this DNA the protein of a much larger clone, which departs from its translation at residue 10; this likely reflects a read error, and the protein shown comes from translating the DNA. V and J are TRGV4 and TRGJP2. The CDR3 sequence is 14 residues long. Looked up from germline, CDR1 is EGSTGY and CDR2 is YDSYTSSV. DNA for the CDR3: TGTGCCACCTGGCATTATAGTAGTGATCGGATCAAGACGTTT. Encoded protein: CATWHYSSDRIKTF.

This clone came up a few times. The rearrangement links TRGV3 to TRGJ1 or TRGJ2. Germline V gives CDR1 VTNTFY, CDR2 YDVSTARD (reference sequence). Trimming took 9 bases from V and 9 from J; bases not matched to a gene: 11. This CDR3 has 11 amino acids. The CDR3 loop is CATRGRGKKLF. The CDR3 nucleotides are TGTGCCACCCGGGGCAGGGGTAAGAAACTCTTT.

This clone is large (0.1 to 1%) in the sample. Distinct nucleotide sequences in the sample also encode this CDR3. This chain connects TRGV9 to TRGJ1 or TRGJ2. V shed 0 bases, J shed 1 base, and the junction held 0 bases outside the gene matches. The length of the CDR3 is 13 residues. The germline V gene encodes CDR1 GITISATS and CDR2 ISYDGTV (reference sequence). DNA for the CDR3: TGTGCCTTGTGGGAGGTGAATTATTATAAGAAACTCTTT. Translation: CALWEVNYYKKLF.

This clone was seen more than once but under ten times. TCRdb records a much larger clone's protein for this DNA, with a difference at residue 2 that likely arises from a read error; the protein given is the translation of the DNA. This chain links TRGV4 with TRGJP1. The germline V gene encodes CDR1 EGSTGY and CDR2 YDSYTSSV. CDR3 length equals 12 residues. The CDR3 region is CTTLATGWFKIF. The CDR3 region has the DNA TGTACCACCTTAGCCACTGGTTGGTTCAAGATATTT.

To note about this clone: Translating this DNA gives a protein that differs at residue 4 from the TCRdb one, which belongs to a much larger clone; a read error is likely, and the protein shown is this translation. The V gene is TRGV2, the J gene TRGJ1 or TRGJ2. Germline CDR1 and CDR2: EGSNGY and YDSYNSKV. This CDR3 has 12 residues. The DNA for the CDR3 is TGTGCCACCCGGGACGGGCAGGAGAAGAAACTCTTT. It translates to CATRDGQEKKLF.

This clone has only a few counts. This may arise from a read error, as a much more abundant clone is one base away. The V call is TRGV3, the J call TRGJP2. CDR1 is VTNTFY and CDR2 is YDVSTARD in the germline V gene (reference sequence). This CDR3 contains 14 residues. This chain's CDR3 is CASWDRRSDWIKTF. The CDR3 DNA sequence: TGTGCCTCCTGGGACAGGCGGAGTGATTGGATCAAGACGTTT.

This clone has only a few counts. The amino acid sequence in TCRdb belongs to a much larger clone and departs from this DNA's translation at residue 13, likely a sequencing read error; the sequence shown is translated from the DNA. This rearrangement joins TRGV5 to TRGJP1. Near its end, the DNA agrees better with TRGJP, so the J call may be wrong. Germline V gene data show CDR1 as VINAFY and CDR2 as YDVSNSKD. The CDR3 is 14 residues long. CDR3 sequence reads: CATWDRPTGWFKVF. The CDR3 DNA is TGTGCCACCTGGGACAGGCCCACTGGTTGGTTCAAGGTATTT.

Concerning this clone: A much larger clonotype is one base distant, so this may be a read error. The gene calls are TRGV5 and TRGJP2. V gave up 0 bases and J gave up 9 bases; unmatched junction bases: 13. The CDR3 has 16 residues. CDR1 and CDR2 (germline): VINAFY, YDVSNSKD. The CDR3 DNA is TGTGCCACCTGGGACAGGCCGGGGGGAAGTAATTGGATCAAGACGTTT. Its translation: CATWDRPGGSNWIKTF.

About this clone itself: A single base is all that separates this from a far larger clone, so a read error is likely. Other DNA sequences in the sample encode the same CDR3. The CDR3 DNA follows: TGTGCCTTGTGGGAGGTGTCTCCAAAGAAACTCTTT. It codes for CALWEVSPKKLF. This chain connects TRGV9 to TRGJ1 or TRGJ2. The CDR3 extends over 12 amino acids. Germline V gene lookup returns CDR1 GITISATS and CDR2 ISYDGTV (reference sequence). The J segment lost 10 bases and the V segment lost 0 bases, leaving 6 bases of the junction unmatched.

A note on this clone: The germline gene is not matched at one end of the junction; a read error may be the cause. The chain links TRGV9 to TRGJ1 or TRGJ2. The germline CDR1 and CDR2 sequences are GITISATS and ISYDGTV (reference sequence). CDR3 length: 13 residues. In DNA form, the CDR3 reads TGTGCCTCGTGGGTGCCGAATTATTATAAGAAACTCTTT. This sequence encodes CASWVPNYYKKLF.

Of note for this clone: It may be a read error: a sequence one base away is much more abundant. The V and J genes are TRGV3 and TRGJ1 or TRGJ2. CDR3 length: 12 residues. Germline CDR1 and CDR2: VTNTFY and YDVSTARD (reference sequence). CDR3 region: CATWERGYKKLF. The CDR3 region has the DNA TGCGCCACCTGGGAGAGGGGGTATAAGAAACTCTTT.

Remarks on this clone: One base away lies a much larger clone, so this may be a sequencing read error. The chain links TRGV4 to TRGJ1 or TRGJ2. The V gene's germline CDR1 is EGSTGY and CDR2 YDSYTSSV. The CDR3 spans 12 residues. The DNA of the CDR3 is TGTGCCACCTGGGGTTTTTATTACAAGAAACTCTTT. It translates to CATWGFYYKKLF.

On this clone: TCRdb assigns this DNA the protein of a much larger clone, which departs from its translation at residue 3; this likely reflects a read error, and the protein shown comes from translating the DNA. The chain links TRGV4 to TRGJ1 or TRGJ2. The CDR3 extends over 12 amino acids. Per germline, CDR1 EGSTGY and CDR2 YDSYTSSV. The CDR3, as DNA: TGTGCCTCCTGGGATCAGGGTTATAAGAAACTCTTT. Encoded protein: CASWDQGYKKLF.

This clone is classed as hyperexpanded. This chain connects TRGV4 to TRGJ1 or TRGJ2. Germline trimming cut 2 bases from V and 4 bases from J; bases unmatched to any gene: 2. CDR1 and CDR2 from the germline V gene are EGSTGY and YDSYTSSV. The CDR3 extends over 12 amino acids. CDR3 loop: CATWDEYYKKLF. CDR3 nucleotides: TGTGCCACCTGGGATGAATATTATAAGAAACTCTTT.

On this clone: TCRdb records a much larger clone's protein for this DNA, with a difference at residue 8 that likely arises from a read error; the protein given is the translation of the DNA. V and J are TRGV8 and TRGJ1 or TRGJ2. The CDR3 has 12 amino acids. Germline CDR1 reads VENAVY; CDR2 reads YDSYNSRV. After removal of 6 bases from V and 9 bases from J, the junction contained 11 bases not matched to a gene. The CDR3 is CATWTPDCKKLF. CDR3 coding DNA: TGTGCCACCTGGACTCCGGATTGTAAGAAACTCTTT.

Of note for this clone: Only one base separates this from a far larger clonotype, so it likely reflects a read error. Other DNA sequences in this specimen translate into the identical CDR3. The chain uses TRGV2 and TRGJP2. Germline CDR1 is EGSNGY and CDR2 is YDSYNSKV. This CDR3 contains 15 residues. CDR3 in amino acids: CATWDGRSSDWIKTF. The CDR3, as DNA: TGCGCCACCTGGGACGGACGAAGTAGTGATTGGATCAAGACGTTT.

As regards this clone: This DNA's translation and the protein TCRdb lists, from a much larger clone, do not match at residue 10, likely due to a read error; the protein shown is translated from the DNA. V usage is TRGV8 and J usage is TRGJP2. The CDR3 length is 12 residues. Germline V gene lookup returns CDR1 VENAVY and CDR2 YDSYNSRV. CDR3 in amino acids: CATWGSDWIETF. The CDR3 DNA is TGTGCCACCTGGGGGAGTGATTGGATCGAGACGTTT.